The 20 T cell receptor beta chains in this list originate from one sample, sequenced in a study of T cell responses to AZD1222 COVID-19 vaccine. TCRdb's copy holds only in-frame clones and misses some; the assay was immunoSEQ multiplex PCR. Seen here are 100,000 or so clones, roughly 90% observed once, and the top ten hold 2.5%. The specimen was peripheral blood, collected on day 0 of AZD1222 vaccination. The receptors were sampled from an adult in good health.

This clone was detected once. V gene TRBV6-2 or TRBV6-3 combines with J gene TRBJ2-7; TRBD2 matches at 7 bases. The CDR3 spans 16 residues. Germline V gene sequence: CDR1 MNHEY, CDR2 SVGEGT. Trimming removed 0 bases from V and 2 bases from J; junction bases left unmatched: 7. CDR3 coding DNA: TGTGCCAGCAGTTACTCGGGTCGGGGGGATCCCTACGAGCAGTACTTC. Protein: CASSYSGRGDPYEQYF.

The chain carries TRBV28 and TRBJ1-2; D not certain. Deletions cut 7 bases from V and 0 bases from J, with 9 bases between. From germline, CDR1 is MDHEN and CDR2 SYDVKM. There are 13 residues in the CDR3. The CDR3 loop reads CASTAYANYGYTF. The CDR3 bases are TGTGCCAGCACCGCGTACGCTAACTATGGCTACACCTTC.

This clone came up once. The chain has TRBV4-3 and TRBJ1-2; 10 nucleotides match TRBD1. The CDR3 covers 18 residues. J gave up 6 bases and V 0 bases, and 13 bases lay outside the gene matches. In germline, CDR1 is LGHNA, CDR2 YSLEER. This chain's CDR3 is CASSQDMGWDRGGDGYTF. CDR3 bases: TGCGCCAGCAGCCAAGATATGGGCTGGGACAGGGGCGGCGATGGCTACACCTTC.

The sample holds a few counts of this clone. The chain combines TRBV3-1 (or the pseudogene TRBV3-2) with TRBJ1-5, with D hard to call. Germline CDR1 reads LGHDT; CDR2 reads YNNKEL (reference sequence). This CDR3 region has 14 residues. V was pared by 3 bases and J by 1 base, with 7 bases between. The CDR3 here is CASSQQGSNQPQHF. CDR3 nucleotide sequence: TGTGCCAGCAGCCAGCAAGGAAGCAATCAGCCCCAGCATTTT.

The chain's CDR3 is CASIELGGIYGYTF. In nucleotides, the CDR3 is TGTGCCAGCATCGAGTTGGGAGGAATCTATGGCTACACCTTC. The chain carries TRBV6-5 and TRBJ1-2; D is uncertain. CDR1 is MNHEY and CDR2 is SVGAGI in the germline V gene. V was pared by 7 bases and J by 4 bases, with 16 bases between. The CDR3 length is 14 residues.

This sequence joins TRBV6-5 and TRBJ2-1; 7 positions match TRBD1. V lost 0 bases and J lost 7; bases outside the gene matches: 0. The CDR3 loop spans 13 amino acids. In germline, CDR1 is MNHEY, CDR2 SVGAGI. Here the CDR3 reads CASSYSGQNEQFF. CDR3 nucleotide sequence: TGTGCCAGCAGTTACTCGGGACAGAATGAGCAGTTCTTC.

The V and J genes are TRBV2 and TRBJ2-1, with 9 positions matching TRBD2. Trimming at V came to 4 bases and at J to 9 bases, leaving 10 bases not matched to a gene. The CDR3 extends over 15 amino acids. CDR1 and CDR2 from the germline V gene are SNHLY and FYNNEI. The CDR3 bases are TGTGCCAGCAGTGTCTTAGCGGGGGAAGTGGTTGAGCAGTTCTTC. Its protein is CASSVLAGEVVEQFF.

This clone was detected a few times. The chain joins TRBV29-1 to TRBJ2-2; D is unclear. CDR3 length: 14 residues. CDR1 is SQVTM, CDR2 ANQGSEA, per germline. V dropped 3 bases and J dropped 0 bases, with 8 bases sitting between them. The DNA for the CDR3 is TGCAGCGTTGAGGCACTCCCGAACACCGGGGAGCTGTTTTTT. Residues: CSVEALPNTGELFF.

The chain links TRBV28 to TRBJ2-1; 11 bases match TRBD1. The CDR3 runs 15 residues. J was trimmed by 3 bases and V by 5 bases; bases with no gene match: 3. CDR1 is MDHEN and CDR2 is SYDVKM in the germline V gene. CDR3 DNA: TGTGCCAGCAGTCAGGGACAGGGGGTCTACAATGAGCAGTTCTTC. This codes for CASSQGQGVYNEQFF.

The V gene is TRBV9, the J gene TRBJ1-1; weak D call: TRBD1 (5 bases). CDR3 size: 17 residues. Trimming pared 4 bases from V and 2 bases from J, leaving 21 bases between. Germline CDR1 is SGDLS and CDR2 is YYNGEE. CDR3 nucleotides: TGTGCCAGCAGCCACCATCTTCCAGGGACTTCAAACACTGAAGCTTTCTTT. Amino acids: CASSHHLPGTSNTEAFF. The whole variable domain, filled in from reference TRBV9 and TRBJ1-1, reads DSGVTQTPKHLITATGQRVTLRCSPRSGDLSVYWYQQSLDQGLQFLIQYYNGEERAKGNILERFSAQQFPDLHSELNLSSLELGDSALYFCASSHHLPGTSNTEAFFGQGTRLTVV.

V gene TRBV5-1 combines with J gene TRBJ1-1, with 7 bases matching TRBD1. The CDR3 consists of 14 residues. Per the germline V gene, CDR1 is SGHRS and CDR2 is YFSETQ. The J segment lost 5 bases and the V segment lost 3 bases, leaving 7 bases of the junction unmatched. The CDR3 sequence is CASSSQGGSTEAFF. The CDR3, as DNA: TGCGCCAGCAGCTCCCAGGGGGGCTCGACTGAAGCTTTCTTT. The whole variable domain, filled in from reference TRBV5-1 and TRBJ1-1, reads KAGVTQTPRYLIKTRGQQVTLSCSPISGHRSVSWYQQTPGQGLQFLFEYFSETQRNKGNFPGRFSGRQFSNSRSEMNVSTLELGDSALYLCASSSQGGSTEAFFGQGTRLTVV.

V usage is TRBV19 and J usage is TRBJ1-5; D uncertain. This CDR3 region has 14 residues. Trimming left V 1 base short and J 3 bases short, with 7 bases between. Germline loops: CDR1 LNHDA, CDR2 SQIVND (reference sequence). As DNA, the CDR3 is TGTGCCAGTAGTATAGTCAGCCCCAATCAGCCCCAGCATTTT. This gives the protein CASSIVSPNQPQHF.

This chain connects TRBV2 to TRBJ1-5; D perhaps matches TRBD1 (6 bases). Germline-derived CDR1 and CDR2 are SNHLY and FYNNEI. This CDR3 is built from 14 residues. Deletions cut 7 bases from V and 6 bases from J, with 16 bases between. The chain's CDR3 is CASTERGEGQPQHF. The CDR3 bases are TGTGCCAGCACCGAAAGGGGGGAGGGTCAGCCCCAGCATTTT.

This chain uses TRBV6-5 with TRBJ2-3; TRBD1 might be the D (6 bases). Germline V gene data show CDR1 as MNHEY and CDR2 as SVGAGI. V gave up 7 bases and J gave up 0 bases, with 11 bases separating them. This CDR3 has 14 amino acids. DNA for the CDR3: TGTGCCAGCACGGTACAGGGTAGCACAGATACGCAGTATTTT. Protein product: CASTVQGSTDTQYF.

The chain is built from TRBV10-1 and TRBJ2-3; the D gene is possibly TRBD2 (6 bases). Germline CDR1 WNHNN, CDR2 SYGVQD (reference sequence). V lost 0 bases and J lost 8, with 12 bases in between. CDR3 size: 14 residues. CDR3 protein: CASSESGFGGTQYF. As DNA, the CDR3 is TGCGCCAGCAGTGAGTCGGGTTTCGGGGGTACGCAGTATTTT.

The chain carries TRBV4-1 and TRBJ2-2; no definite D call. The length of the CDR3 is 15 residues. CDR1 is MGHRA, CDR2 YSYEKL, per germline. With 2 bases removed from V and 1 base from J, the gap between germline ends came to 8 bases. DNA for the CDR3: TGCGCCAGCAGCCAACCAGGCAAGAACACCGGGGAGCTGTTTTTT. Amino acid sequence: CASSQPGKNTGELFF.

This clone was detected once. The gene calls are TRBV28 and TRBJ1-3, with D perhaps TRBD1 (5 bases). Germline CDR1 is MDHEN and CDR2 is SYDVKM. The CDR3 is made up of 16 amino acids. The V end was cut by 6 bases, the J end by 4 bases, with 19 bases between. The CDR3 nucleotides are TGTGCCAGCAGAAGCTGGTCCGGGGGTTCCGGAAACACCATATATTTT. Translation gives CASRSWSGGSGNTIYF.

V and J are TRBV15 and TRBJ1-3, with D perhaps TRBD1 (5 bases). CDR1 and CDR2 (germline): LNHNV, YYDKDF (reference sequence). The ends were cut back, 5 bases at V and 4 bases at J, with 15 bases in the middle. There are 15 residues in the CDR3. The CDR3 sequence is CATSAQFSGGNTIYF. The CDR3 region has the DNA TGTGCCACCAGCGCTCAGTTTTCAGGGGGAAACACCATATATTTT.

J is TRBJ1-3 and V is TRBV3-1 (or the pseudogene TRBV3-2); D not resolved. Trimming cost V 2 bases and J 0 bases, with 8 bases left between them. This CDR3 has 15 residues. Germline values: CDR1 LGHDT, CDR2 YNNKEL (reference sequence). CDR3 DNA sequence: TGTGCCAGCAGCCAACGGGCGAGCTCTGGAAACACCATATATTTT. Translation gives CASSQRASSGNTIYF.

This chain's CDR3 is CSGRQNTGELFF. The CDR3, as DNA: TGCAGCGGAAGACAGAACACCGGGGAGCTGTTTTTT. The rearrangement links TRBV29-1 to TRBJ2-2; D not certain. In germline, CDR1 is SQVTM, CDR2 ANQGSEA. This CDR3 comprises 12 residues. Trimming took 7 bases from V and 1 from J, leaving 7 bases between them.